This T cell receptor beta chain was obtained from a study of regulatory T cells in long-lasting Graves disease. TCR beta libraries were built with iRepertoire HTBI primers and Arm-PCR of CDR3 regions. Via MiXCR, TCRdb re-called the multiplex PCR reads, giving one row per CDR3 protein. The sample has about 520,000 distinct CDR3 sequences, about 12% seen once. This clonotype was counted once. Its specificity is not known. Findings and limits, study-wide: Newly diagnosed Graves' patients exceeded persistent ones in TCR diversity.

Time point in this sample: newly diagnosed GD, antithyroid drugs for less than 3 months. After RNA was extracted from PBMCs, the TCR library was made from it. Those enrolled as patients came out of an endocrinology department in Xi'an, China. A blood draw put around 9 milliliters of peripheral blood into EDTA tubes. This sample was also put to use in a study of T cells in Graves' hyperthyroidism and ophthalmopathy.

The sample was peripheral blood mononuclear cells (PBMCs), taken at new diagnosis, from a patient treated with antithyroid drugs. This clonotype originated in a woman aged 30 to 39 with Graves disease.

The CDR3 DNA sequence: TGTGCCAGCAGCTCTGGGGCTAGCGGGACTAGCACAGATACGCAGTATTTT. Its translation: CASSSGASGTSTDTQYF. This chain uses TRBV11-1 with TRBJ2-3; 9 bases match TRBD2. The germline V gene encodes CDR1 SGHAT and CDR2 FQDESV (reference sequence). CDR3 size: 17 residues. V lost 4 bases, J lost 0 bases, and 8 bases stayed unmatched.